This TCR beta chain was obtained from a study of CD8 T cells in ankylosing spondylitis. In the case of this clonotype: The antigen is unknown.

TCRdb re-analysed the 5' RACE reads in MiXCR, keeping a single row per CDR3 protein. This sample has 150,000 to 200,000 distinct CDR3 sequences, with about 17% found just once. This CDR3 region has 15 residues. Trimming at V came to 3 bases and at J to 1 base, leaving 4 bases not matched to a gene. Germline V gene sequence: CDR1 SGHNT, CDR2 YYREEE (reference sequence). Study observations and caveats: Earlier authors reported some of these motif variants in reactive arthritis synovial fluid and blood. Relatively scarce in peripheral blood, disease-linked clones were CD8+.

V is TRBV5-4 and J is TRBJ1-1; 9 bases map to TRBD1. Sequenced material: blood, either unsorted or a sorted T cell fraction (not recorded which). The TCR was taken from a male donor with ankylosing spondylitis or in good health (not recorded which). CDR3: CASSSGQGTNTEAFF. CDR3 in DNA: TGTGCCAGCAGCTCGGGACAGGGTACGAACACTGAAGCTTTCTTT. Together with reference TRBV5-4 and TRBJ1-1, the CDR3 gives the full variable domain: ETGVTQSPTHLIKTRGQQVTLRCSSQSGHNTVSWYQQALGQGPQFIFQYYREEENGRGNFPPRFSGLQFPNYSSELNVNALELDDSALYLCASSSGQGTNTEAFFGQGTRLTVV.